This T cell receptor (beta chain) was sequenced in a study of cytomegalovirus exposure and HLA in healthy donors. Study background: Within an early data release were tens of millions of unique TCRs drawn from HLA-typed donors. Overall study findings and caveats: Reportedly, a later analysis found an Asian-associated ancestry cluster had fewer N-insertions than the approximately 600-donor mean.

CDR1 is SNHLY, CDR2 FYNNEI, per germline. This CDR3 is 12 amino acids long. V gave up 2 bases and J gave up 4 bases, with 5 bases separating them. Both 60 Vbeta primers and 13 Jbeta primers went into the PCR. Produced via immunoSEQ multiplex PCR; TCRdb's table is partial and in-frame only. Of approximately 150,000 clones in the sample, roughly two thirds were seen once. This clone was seen just once. Its cognate antigen is unknown. The sequencing sample was made of PBMCs. The clonotype originates from a woman in her thirties in good health and CMV-seronegative. The chain carries TRBV2 and TRBJ2-5; D not resolved. CDR3 in DNA: TGTGCCAGCAGTGAATCCAGAGAGACCCAGTACTTC. Protein sequence: CASSESRETQYF. Looking up the rest from reference TRBV2 and TRBJ2-5 gives the full variable domain: EPEVTQTPSHQVTQMGQEVILRCVPISNHLYFYWYRQILGQKVEFLVSFYNNEISEKSEIFDDQFSVERPDGSNFTLKIRSTKLEDSAMYFCASSESRETQYFGPGTRLLVL.